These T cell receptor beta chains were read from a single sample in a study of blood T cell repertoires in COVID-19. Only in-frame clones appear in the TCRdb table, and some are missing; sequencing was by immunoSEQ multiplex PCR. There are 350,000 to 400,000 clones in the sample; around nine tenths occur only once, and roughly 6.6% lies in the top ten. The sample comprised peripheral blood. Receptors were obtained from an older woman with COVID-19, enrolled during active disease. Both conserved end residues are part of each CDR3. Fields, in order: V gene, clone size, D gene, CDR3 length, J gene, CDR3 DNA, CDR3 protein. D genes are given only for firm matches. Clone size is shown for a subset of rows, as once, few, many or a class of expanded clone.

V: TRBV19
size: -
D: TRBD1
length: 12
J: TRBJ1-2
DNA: TGTGCCAGTAGTAATTACAGGGGCGGCTACACCTTC
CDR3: CASSNYRGGYTF

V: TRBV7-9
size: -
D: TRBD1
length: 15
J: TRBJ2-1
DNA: TGTGCCAGCAGCTTAATTGTGGACAGGGTACATGAGCAGTTCTTC
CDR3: CASSLIVDRVHEQFF

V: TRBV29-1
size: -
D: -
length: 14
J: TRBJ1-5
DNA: TGCAGCGTCACCGTAGGAGATAGCAATCAGCCCCAGCATTTT
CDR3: CSVTVGDSNQPQHF

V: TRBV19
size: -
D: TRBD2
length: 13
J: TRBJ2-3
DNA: TGTGCCAGTAGTCCGCAGCGGGGGGATACGCAGTATTTT
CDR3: CASSPQRGDTQYF

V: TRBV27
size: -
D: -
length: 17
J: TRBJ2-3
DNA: TGTGCCAGCAGTTTATCTCGTATCCGGACTACCACAGATACGCAGTATTTT
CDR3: CASSLSRIRTTTDTQYF

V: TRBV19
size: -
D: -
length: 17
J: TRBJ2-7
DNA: TGTGCCAGTAGCTTCTCCAGCCGGGCTAGCGCGACCTACGAGCAGTACTTC
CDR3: CASSFSSRASATYEQYF

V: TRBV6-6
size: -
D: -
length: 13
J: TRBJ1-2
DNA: TGTGCCAGCAGTACTACAGGGTCTGGTGGCTACACCTTC
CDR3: CASSTTGSGGYTF

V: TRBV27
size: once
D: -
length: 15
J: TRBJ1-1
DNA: TGTGCCAGCAGTTTTCTCAGGGGTTTGGGCACTGAAGCTTTCTTT
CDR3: CASSFLRGLGTEAFF

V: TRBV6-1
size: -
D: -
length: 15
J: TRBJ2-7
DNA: TGTGCCAGCAGTGAAGCGGGGAGGGGGTTCTACGAGCAGTACTTC
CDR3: CASSEAGRGFYEQYF

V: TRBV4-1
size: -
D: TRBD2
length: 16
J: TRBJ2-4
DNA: TGCGCCAGCAGCCTCTTACTAGCGGGGGGTGGTTATAGACAGTACTTC
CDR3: CASSLLLAGGGYRQYF

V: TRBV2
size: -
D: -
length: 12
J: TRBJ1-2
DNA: TGTGCCAGCAGGGGGGGGGATTATGGCTACACCTTC
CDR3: CASRGGDYGYTF

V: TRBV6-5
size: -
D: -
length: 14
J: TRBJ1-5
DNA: TGTGCCAGCAGTTACTCAGCAGGGGCTCAGCCCCAGCATTTT
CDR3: CASSYSAGAQPQHF

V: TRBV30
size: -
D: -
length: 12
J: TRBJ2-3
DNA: TGTGCCTGGAGTAGCGGCACAGATACGCAGTATTTT
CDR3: CAWSSGTDTQYF

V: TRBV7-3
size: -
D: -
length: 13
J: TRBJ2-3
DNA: TGTGCCAGCAGCTTCCAGGGCACAGATACGCAGTATTTT
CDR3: CASSFQGTDTQYF

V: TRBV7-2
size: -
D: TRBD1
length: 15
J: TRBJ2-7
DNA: TGTGCCAGCAGCCCAGTCGGACAGGACACCTACGAGCAGTACTTC
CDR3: CASSPVGQDTYEQYF

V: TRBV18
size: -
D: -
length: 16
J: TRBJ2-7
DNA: TGTGCCAGCTCACCGCTACAGGGTTCTGCCTCCTACGAGCAGTACTTC
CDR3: CASSPLQGSASYEQYF

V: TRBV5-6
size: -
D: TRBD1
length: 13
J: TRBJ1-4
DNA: TGTGCCAGCAGCAAAGGACAGGGACGTGGACTGTTTTTT
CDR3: CASSKGQGRGLFF

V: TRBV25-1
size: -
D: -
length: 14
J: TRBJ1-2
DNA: TGTGCCAGCAGTCCAGGGGCCCGTGGCTATGGCTACACCTTC
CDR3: CASSPGARGYGYTF

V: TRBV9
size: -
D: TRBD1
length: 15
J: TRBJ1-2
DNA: TGTGCCAGCAGCGTCAACCGGGACAGCACTTATGGCTACACCTTC
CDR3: CASSVNRDSTYGYTF

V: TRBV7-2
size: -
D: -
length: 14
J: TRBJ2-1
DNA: TGTGCCAGCAGCTTAGCGGGGCGGTACAATGAGCAGTTCTTC
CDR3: CASSLAGRYNEQFF

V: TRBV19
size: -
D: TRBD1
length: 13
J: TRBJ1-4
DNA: TGTGCCACAACTCACAGGGGTGGTGAAAAACTGTTTTTT
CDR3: CATTHRGGEKLFF

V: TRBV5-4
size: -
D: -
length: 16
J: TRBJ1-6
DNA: TGTGCCAGCAGCCGGGTATCGACCTCCTATAATTCACCCCTCCACTTT
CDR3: CASSRVSTSYNSPLHF

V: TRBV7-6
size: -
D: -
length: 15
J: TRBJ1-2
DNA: TGTGCCAGCAGCCCAGCCTCGGGGGGAGGGGGTGGCTACACCTTC
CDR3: CASSPASGGGGGYTF

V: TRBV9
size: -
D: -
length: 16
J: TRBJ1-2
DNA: TGTGCCAGCAGCCCTCGGGGACACTTAATTAACTATGGCTACACCTTC
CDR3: CASSPRGHLINYGYTF

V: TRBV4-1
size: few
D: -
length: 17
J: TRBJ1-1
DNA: TGCGCCAGCAGCCCAGACCCAGGAGGTGTCTCGAACACTGAAGCTTTCTTT
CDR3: CASSPDPGGVSNTEAFF

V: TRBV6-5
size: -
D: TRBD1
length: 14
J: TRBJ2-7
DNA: TGTGCCAGCAGTTACGCACAGGGGGCCTACGAGCAGTACTTC
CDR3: CASSYAQGAYEQYF

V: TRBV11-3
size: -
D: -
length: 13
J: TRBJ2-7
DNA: TGTGCCAGCAGCTTAGAGGGCTATCTCGAGCAGTACTTC
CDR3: CASSLEGYLEQYF

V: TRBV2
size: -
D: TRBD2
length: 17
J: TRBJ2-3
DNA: TGTGCCAGCAGTGAAGCGCGGGAGGGGGTCGACACAGATACGCAGTATTTT
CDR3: CASSEAREGVDTDTQYF

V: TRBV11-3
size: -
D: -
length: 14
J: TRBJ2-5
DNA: TGTGCCAGCAGCTTAGATGGGCAGCGGGTGACCCAGTACTTC
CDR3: CASSLDGQRVTQYF

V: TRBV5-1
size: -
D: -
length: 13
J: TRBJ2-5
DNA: TGCGCCAGCAGCCTGACAGTACAAGAGACCCAGTACTTC
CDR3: CASSLTVQETQYF

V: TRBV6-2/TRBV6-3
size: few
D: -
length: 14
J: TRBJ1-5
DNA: TGTGCCAGCAGTACAGCACGGACAGTACAGCCCCAGCATTTT
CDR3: CASSTARTVQPQHF

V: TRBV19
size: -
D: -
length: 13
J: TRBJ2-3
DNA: TGTGCCAGTAGTGATCGGGGAGCAGATACGCAGTATTTT
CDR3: CASSDRGADTQYF

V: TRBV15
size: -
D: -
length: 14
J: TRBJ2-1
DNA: TGTGCCACCAGTCGAACAGGGTCGGTCAATGAGCAGTTCTTC
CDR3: CATSRTGSVNEQFF

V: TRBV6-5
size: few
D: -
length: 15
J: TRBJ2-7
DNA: TGTGCCAGCAGTTTGAGGTCCAGGGACTCCTACGAGCAGTACTTC
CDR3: CASSLRSRDSYEQYF

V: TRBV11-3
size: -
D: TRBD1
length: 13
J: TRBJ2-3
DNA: TGTGCCAGCACGACTACAGGGGCAGATACGCAGTATTTT
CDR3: CASTTTGADTQYF

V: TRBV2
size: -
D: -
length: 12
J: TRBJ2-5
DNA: TGTGCCAGCTCTCGGACAGAAGAGACCCAGTACTTC
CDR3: CASSRTEETQYF

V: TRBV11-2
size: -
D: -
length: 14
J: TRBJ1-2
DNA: TGTGCCAGCAGCTCACCCAGGGGATACTATGGCTACACCTTC
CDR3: CASSSPRGYYGYTF